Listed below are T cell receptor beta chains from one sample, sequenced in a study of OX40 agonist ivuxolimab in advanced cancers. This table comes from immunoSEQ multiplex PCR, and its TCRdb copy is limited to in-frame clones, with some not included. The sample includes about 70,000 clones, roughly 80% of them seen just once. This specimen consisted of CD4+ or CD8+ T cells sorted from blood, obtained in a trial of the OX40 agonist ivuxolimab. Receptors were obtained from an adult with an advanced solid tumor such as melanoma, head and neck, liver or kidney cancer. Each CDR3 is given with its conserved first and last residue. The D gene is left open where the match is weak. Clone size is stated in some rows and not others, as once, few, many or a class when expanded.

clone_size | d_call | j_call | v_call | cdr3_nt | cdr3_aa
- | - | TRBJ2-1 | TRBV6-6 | TGTGCCAGCACTGGGGACGTCTCCTACAATGAGCAGTTCTTC | CASTGDVSYNEQFF
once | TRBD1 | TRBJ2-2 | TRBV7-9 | TGTGCCAGCAGCTTAGTGGGACAGTTAGACACCGGGGAGCTGTTTTTT | CASSLVGQLDTGELFF
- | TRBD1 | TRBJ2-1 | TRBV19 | TGTGCCAGCAGGGGGACAGGGGTAAATGAGCAGTTCTTC | CASRGTGVNEQFF
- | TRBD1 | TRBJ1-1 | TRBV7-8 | TGTGCCAGCAGCCCAGGTGGACAGGCGAACACTGAAGCTTTCTTT | CASSPGGQANTEAFF
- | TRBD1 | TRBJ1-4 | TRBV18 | TGTGCCAGCTCACCGAGACAGGGGGCAACGGGGGAACTGTTTTTT | CASSPRQGATGELFF
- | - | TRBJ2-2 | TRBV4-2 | TGTGCCAGCAGCCAAGGAGGGGCGGACACCGGGGAGCTGTTTTTT | CASSQGGADTGELFF
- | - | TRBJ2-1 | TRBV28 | TGTGCCAGCATGGGGGCCCCCTCCTACAATGAGCAGTTCTTC | CASMGAPSYNEQFF
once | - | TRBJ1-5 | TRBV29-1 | TGCAGCGCCTCGACGGCTCCCAATCAGCCCCAGCATTTT | CSASTAPNQPQHF
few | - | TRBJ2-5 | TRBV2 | TGTGCCAGCAGAGCAGGGTACAGGGAGACCCAGTACTTC | CASRAGYRETQYF
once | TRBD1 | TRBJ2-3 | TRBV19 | TGTGCCAGTAGTATTGGGACAGGACGCACAGATACGCAGTATTTT | CASSIGTGRTDTQYF
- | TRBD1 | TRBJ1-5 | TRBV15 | TGTGCCACCAGCAGGGACAGGGTTGAGCCCCAGCATTTT | CATSRDRVEPQHF
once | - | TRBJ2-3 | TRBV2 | TGTGCCAGCAGCCACCCGACGGGACGGACGCAGTATTTT | CASSHPTGRTQYF
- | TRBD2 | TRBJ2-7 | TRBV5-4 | TGTGCCAGCAGCTTTGGGGCGGGAGGATGGCGATACGAGCAGTACTTC | CASSFGAGGWRYEQYF
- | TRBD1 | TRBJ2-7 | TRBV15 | TGTGCCACCAGCACACGCGCAGGGGGCGGGGACGAGCAGTACTTC | CATSTRAGGGDEQYF
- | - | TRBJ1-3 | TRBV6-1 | TGTGCCAGCAGTGATTGGAACAAAGCAGGAAACACCATATATTTT | CASSDWNKAGNTIYF
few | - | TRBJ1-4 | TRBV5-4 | TGTGCCAGCAGGAGGGAGATCGGTGAGGAAAAACTGTTTTTT | CASRREIGEEKLFF
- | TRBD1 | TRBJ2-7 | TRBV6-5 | TGTGCCAGCAGTTACTCGACAGGGGTGGACGAGCAGTACTTC | CASSYSTGVDEQYF
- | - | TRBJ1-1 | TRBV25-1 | TGTGCCAGCAGGAGGACAGTGAACACTGAAGCTTTCTTT | CASRRTVNTEAFF
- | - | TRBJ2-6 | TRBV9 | TGTGCCAGCAGCACCCGGGACGGGGACTCTGGGGCCAACGTCCTGACTTTC | CASSTRDGDSGANVLTF
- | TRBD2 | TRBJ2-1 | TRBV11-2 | TGTGCCAGCCTCTCTCCTAGCGGGGGGGCCATTGGGATCTTC | CASLSPSGGAIGIF
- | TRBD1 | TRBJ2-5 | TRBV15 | TGTGCCACCAGCAGGACCCCCGGGACAGGGGCAGAGACCCAGTACTTC | CATSRTPGTGAETQYF
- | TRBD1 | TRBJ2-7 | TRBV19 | TGTGCCAGTAGTCGCCCAGGGGGAGTACACGAGCAGTACTTC | CASSRPGGVHEQYF
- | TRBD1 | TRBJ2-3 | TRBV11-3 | TGTGCCAGCAGCTTCGGGGACAGGGAAACAGATACGCAGTATTTT | CASSFGDRETDTQYF
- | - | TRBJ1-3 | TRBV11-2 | TGTGCCAGCAGCTTAGAGGGTGGAAACACCATATATTTT | CASSLEGGNTIYF
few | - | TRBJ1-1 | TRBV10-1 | TGCGCCAGCAGGAGTACATTGAACACTGAAGCTTTCTTT | CASRSTLNTEAFF
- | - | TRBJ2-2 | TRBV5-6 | TGTGCCAGCAGCCCTTTCTCAAAGGGGGAGCTGTTTTTT | CASSPFSKGELFF
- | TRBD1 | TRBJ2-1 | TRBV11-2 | TGTGCCAGCAGCTTAGTCCTACAGGGGAAGTACAATGAGCAGTTCTTC | CASSLVLQGKYNEQFF
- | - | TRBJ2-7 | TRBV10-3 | TGTGCCATCAGAGCAGGGGAGCACCACGAGCAGTACTTC | CAIRAGEHHEQYF
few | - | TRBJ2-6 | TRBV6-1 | TGTGCCAGCAGTGAACCCCAGGGGTTGGGTTTTGGGGCCAACGTCCTGACTTTC | CASSEPQGLGFGANVLTF
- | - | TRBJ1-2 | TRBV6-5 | TGTGCCAGCTGCCGAACAGGGCTAGGGTATGGCTACACCTTC | CASCRTGLGYGYTF
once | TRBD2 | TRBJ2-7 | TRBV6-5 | TGTGCCAGCAGTTCCGGCGGGGGGGGATCCTACGAGCAGTACTTC | CASSSGGGGSYEQYF
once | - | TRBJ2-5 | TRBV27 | TGTGCCAGCAGTTCGTACTCGACCGAGACCCAGTACTTC | CASSSYSTETQYF
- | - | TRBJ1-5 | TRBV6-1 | TGTGCCATCAGTGAGGGCAGGACCGATCAGCCCCAGCATTTT | CAISEGRTDQPQHF
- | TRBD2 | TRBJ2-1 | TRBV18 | TGTGCCAGCTCCCTGCAAGGTAGCGGGGGTTCCCCGAGCTCCTACAATGAGCAGTTCTTC | CASSLQGSGGSPSSYNEQFF
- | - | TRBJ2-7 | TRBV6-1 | TGTGCCAGCAGTGCTTGGGGGGAATTGTACGAGCAGTACTTC | CASSAWGELYEQYF
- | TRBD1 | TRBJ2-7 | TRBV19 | TGTGCCAGTAGTATTTGGGGGACAGGGTCCTACGAGCAGTACTTC | CASSIWGTGSYEQYF
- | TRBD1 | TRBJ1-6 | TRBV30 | TGTGCCTGGAGTGGGACAGGGAGGAACAATTCACCCCTCCACTTT | CAWSGTGRNNSPLHF
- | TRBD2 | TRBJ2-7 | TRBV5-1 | TGCGCCAGCAGCTTGGTAGCGGGGGCCGAATACGAGCAGTACTTC | CASSLVAGAEYEQYF
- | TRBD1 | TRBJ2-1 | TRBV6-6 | TGTGCCAGCAGTTACATAACAGGGGGCCCGCGGGAGCAGTTCTTC | CASSYITGGPREQFF
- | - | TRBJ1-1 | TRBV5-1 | TGCGCCAGCAGAGGAGGCGGAGGCCGGACTCGCAGGGGCACTGAAGCTTTCTTT | CASRGGGGRTRRGTEAFF
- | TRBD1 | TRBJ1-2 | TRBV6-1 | TGTGCCAGCAGTGAAGCGGAATGGGACAGCCAAACCTTC | CASSEAEWDSQTF
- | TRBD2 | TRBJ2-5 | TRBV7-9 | TGTGCCAGCAGCTCTCTTGTAGCGGGGGATAGGGAGACCCAGTACTTC | CASSSLVAGDRETQYF
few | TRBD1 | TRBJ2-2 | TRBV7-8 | TGTGCCAGCAGCCGCCGGACAGGGGCCACCGGGGAGCTGTTTTTT | CASSRRTGATGELFF
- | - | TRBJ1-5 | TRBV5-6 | TGTGCCAGCAGCTTGGCCGAAGGCGGGAGCTATAGCAATCAGCCCCAGCATTTT | CASSLAEGGSYSNQPQHF
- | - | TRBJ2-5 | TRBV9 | TGTGCCAGCAGCGTAACGGATCAAGAGACCCAGTACTTC | CASSVTDQETQYF
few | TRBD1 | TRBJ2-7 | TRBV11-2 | TGTGCCAGCAGGGTGACAGGGGCCTACGAGCAGTACTTC | CASRVTGAYEQYF
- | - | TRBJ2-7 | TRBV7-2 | TGTGCCAGCAGCTTGGACAGAGCCTACGAGCAGTACTTC | CASSLDRAYEQYF
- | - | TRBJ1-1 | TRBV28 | TGTGCCAGCAGTTTACCGGGACAAACTGAAGCTTTCTTT | CASSLPGQTEAFF
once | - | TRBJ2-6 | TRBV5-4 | TGTGCCAGCAGCGGTGGCAGGGGAGGCTCTGGGGCCAACGTCCTGACTTTC | CASSGGRGGSGANVLTF
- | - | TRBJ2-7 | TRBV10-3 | TGTGCCATCAGTGCAGGGGGGGAGAGGGGTTACGAGCAGTACTTC | CAISAGGERGYEQYF
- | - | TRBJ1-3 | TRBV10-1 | TGCGCCAGCAGTGAGGTCCGGGGGCCTGGAAACACCATATATTTT | CASSEVRGPGNTIYF
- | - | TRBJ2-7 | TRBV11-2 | TGTGCCAGCAGCTTGCTTTCCCGGCAGGGGCGCTACGAGCAGTACTTC | CASSLLSRQGRYEQYF
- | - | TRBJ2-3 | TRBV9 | TGTGCCAGCAGCGCCTCGACAGTTCCGATACAAGATACGCAGTATTTT | CASSASTVPIQDTQYF